This passage covers 27 T cell receptor beta chains from one sample sequenced in a study of monozygotic twins with inflammatory bowel disease. TCRdb reprocessed the 5' RACE reads, with one entry per CDR3 protein and no DNA. In all, the sample yields about 300,000 distinct CDR3 sequences. Sequenced sample: blood. The receptors were sampled from a human donor with ulcerative colitis or Crohn's disease, or a healthy co-twin of an affected twin (not recorded which).

J is TRBJ2-1 and V is TRBV20-1. CDR1 DFQATT and CDR2 SNEGSKA come from the germline V gene (reference sequence). This CDR3 contains 11 residues. The CDR3 loop is CSASGVGEQFF.

The chain carries TRBV20-1 and TRBJ1-1; TCRdb reports TRBD1, a call that lacks DNA to check it against. The CDR3 totals 14 residues. Germline V CDR1 and CDR2: DFQATT, SNEGSKA (reference sequence). CDR3 loop: CSPGLVRGRAEAFF.

The genes are TRBV12-3 or TRBV12-4 and TRBJ1-2; TCRdb reports TRBD1, a call that lacks DNA to check it against. There are 14 residues in the CDR3. The CDR3 is CASSFPGGNYGYTF.

This chain uses TRBV12-3 or TRBV12-4 with TRBJ2-2; TCRdb's D call of TRBD1 is untestable without DNA. This CDR3 has 13 residues. The chain's CDR3 is CASIMDEGMKLFF.

The J gene is TRBJ2-1, the V gene TRBV5-1. Germline V gene lookup returns CDR1 SGHRS and CDR2 YFSETQ. The CDR3 consists of 14 residues. CDR3 protein: CASSLPGSYNEQFF. The variable domain in full, completed from reference TRBV5-1 and TRBJ2-1, reads KAGVTQTPRYLIKTRGQQVTLSCSPISGHRSVSWYQQTPGQGLQFLFEYFSETQRNKGNFPGRFSGRQFSNSRSEMNVSTLELGDSALYLCASSLPGSYNEQFFGPGTRLTVL.

V is TRBV12-3 or TRBV12-4 and J is TRBJ1-1; TCRdb gives TRBD1 as the D gene, but with no DNA this cannot be confirmed. This CDR3 comprises 16 residues. The CDR3 sequence: CASRNDRWILDTEAFF.

The chain uses TRBV6-2 or TRBV6-3 and TRBJ2-1; the D call of TRBD1 rests on TCRdb alone, since no DNA is present to check it. Germline CDR1 and CDR2: MNHEY and SVGEGT. The CDR3 runs 14 residues. CDR3 loop: CASGGDRVYGEQFF.

The V call is TRBV27, the J call TRBJ1-5; the TCRdb call, TRBD1, lacks DNA for checking. This CDR3 comprises 14 residues. Germline CDR1 and CDR2: MNHEY and SMNVEV (reference sequence). The CDR3 loop reads CASSTKGSNQPQHF.

This sequence joins TRBV4-2 and TRBJ2-1; TCRdb's D call of TRBD2 is untestable without DNA. CDR1 LGHNA and CDR2 YNFKEQ come from the germline V gene. The CDR3 has 17 residues. The CDR3 loop is CASSQRVGAGNYNEQFF.

The rearrangement links TRBV7-9 to TRBJ1-5; without DNA, the TCRdb call of TRBD1 cannot be checked. The length of the CDR3 is 15 residues. Germline V gene sequence: CDR1 SEHNR, CDR2 FQNEAQ (reference sequence). CDR3 region: CASSPLRSEGQPQHF.

The rearrangement uses TRBV5-6 and TRBJ2-4. CDR3 size: 15 residues. Germline CDR1 SGHDT, CDR2 YYEEEE. CDR3 loop: CASSLRVLAKNIQYF.

The chain employs TRBV28 and TRBJ2-4; TCRdb indicates TRBD1, and absent DNA this call remains unverified. Germline V lookup: CDR1 MDHEN, CDR2 SYDVKM. The CDR3 runs to 15 residues. The CDR3 loop reads CASRRPGLAKNIQYF.

This chain links TRBV3-1 with TRBJ2-3; with no DNA, the TCRdb D assignment of TRBD1 cannot be verified. CDR1 is LGHDT, CDR2 YNNKEL, per germline (reference sequence). The length of the CDR3 is 17 residues. CDR3 amino acids: CASSQAQGLKVTDTQYF.

The gene calls are TRBV29-1 and TRBJ1-1. From germline, CDR1 is SQVTM and CDR2 ANQGSEA. The CDR3 totals 13 residues. The CDR3 reads CSVDEGLNTEAFF.

The gene calls are TRBV6-2 or TRBV6-3 and TRBJ2-1; TCRdb lists TRBD2, though no DNA is available to test this call. The CDR3 runs 16 residues. Germline V gene lookup returns CDR1 MNHEY and CDR2 SVGEGT. The chain's CDR3 is CASSSPLAGAYNEQFF.

The chain carries TRBV5-1 and TRBJ2-4. The CDR3 is 14 amino acids. From germline, CDR1 is SGHRS and CDR2 YFSETQ. CDR3: CASSWDSPQNIQYF.

The CDR3 protein is CASSWGFYNSPLHF. V usage is TRBV27 and J usage is TRBJ1-6; TCRdb selects TRBD1, and the lack of DNA leaves this call unchecked. CDR3 length: 14 amino acids. CDR1 MNHEY and CDR2 SMNVEV come from the germline V gene (reference sequence).

The gene calls are TRBV11-2 and TRBJ2-4; the D call from TCRdb, TRBD1, cannot be confirmed without DNA. The CDR3 consists of 18 residues. Germline CDR1 SGHAT, CDR2 FQNNGV. CDR3 sequence reads: CASSLSGLGGIVRNIQYF.

This sequence joins TRBV7-9 and TRBJ2-1; TCRdb calls TRBD1, which cannot be checked without DNA. In germline, CDR1 is SEHNR, CDR2 FQNEAQ (reference sequence). This CDR3 is built from 16 residues. CDR3 residues: CASSSSGGARGNEQFF.

This CDR3 is CASSFGSTQYF. The rearrangement joins TRBV28 to TRBJ2-3. Germline V gene lookup returns CDR1 MDHEN and CDR2 SYDVKM. This CDR3 is 11 amino acids long.

The gene calls are TRBV6-1 and TRBJ2-1; TCRdb proposes TRBD2, but this gene call is untestable without DNA. The CDR3 has 16 amino acids. CDR1 MNHNS and CDR2 SASEGT come from the germline V gene. This CDR3 is CASSVIPGLGVGEQFF.

The chain joins TRBV18 to TRBJ2-1; there is no DNA to check the TCRdb D call of TRBD2. Germline V gene lookup returns CDR1 KGHSH and CDR2 LQKENI. The CDR3 runs 16 residues. The CDR3: CASSPPGTSGNNEQFF.

The V and J genes are TRBV7-9 and TRBJ1-5. This CDR3 spans 13 amino acids. Per the germline V gene, CDR1 is SEHNR and CDR2 is FQNEAQ (reference sequence). This CDR3 reads CASSQTISQPQHF.

The CDR3 loop is CASSLQRDGSPLHF. The chain uses TRBV7-8 and TRBJ1-6. Germline CDR1 SGHVS, CDR2 FQNEAQ. The CDR3 has 14 amino acids. Using reference TRBV7-8 and TRBJ1-6 for the parts outside the CDR3, the full variable domain is GAGVSQSPRYKVAKRGQDVALRCDPISGHVSLFWYQQALGQGPEFLTYFQNEAQLDKSGLPSDRFFAERPEGSVSTLKIQRTQQEDSAVYLCASSLQRDGSPLHFGNGTRLTVT.

This sequence joins TRBV7-9 and TRBJ1-4; TCRdb indicates TRBD1, and absent DNA this call remains unverified. The CDR3 loop spans 17 amino acids. Germline V lookup: CDR1 SEHNR, CDR2 FQNEAQ (reference sequence). The chain's CDR3 is CASSLGPFHRVNEKLFF.

The rearrangement links TRBV18 to TRBJ2-2. This CDR3 is built from 15 residues. Per the germline V gene, CDR1 is KGHSH and CDR2 is LQKENI. The CDR3 region is CASSPRSGDTGELFF.

The chain has TRBV28 and TRBJ1-5; TCRdb lists TRBD1, though no DNA is available to test this call. Germline values: CDR1 MDHEN, CDR2 SYDVKM. The length of the CDR3 is 17 residues. CDR3 sequence: CASSSGDNYNSNQPQHF. Filled out from reference TRBV28 and TRBJ1-5, the complete variable domain reads DVKVTQSSRYLVKRTGEKVFLECVQDMDHENMFWYRQDPGLGLRLIYFSYDVKMKEKGDIPEGYSVSREKKERFSLILESASTNQTSMYLCASSSGDNYNSNQPQHFGDGTRLSIL.